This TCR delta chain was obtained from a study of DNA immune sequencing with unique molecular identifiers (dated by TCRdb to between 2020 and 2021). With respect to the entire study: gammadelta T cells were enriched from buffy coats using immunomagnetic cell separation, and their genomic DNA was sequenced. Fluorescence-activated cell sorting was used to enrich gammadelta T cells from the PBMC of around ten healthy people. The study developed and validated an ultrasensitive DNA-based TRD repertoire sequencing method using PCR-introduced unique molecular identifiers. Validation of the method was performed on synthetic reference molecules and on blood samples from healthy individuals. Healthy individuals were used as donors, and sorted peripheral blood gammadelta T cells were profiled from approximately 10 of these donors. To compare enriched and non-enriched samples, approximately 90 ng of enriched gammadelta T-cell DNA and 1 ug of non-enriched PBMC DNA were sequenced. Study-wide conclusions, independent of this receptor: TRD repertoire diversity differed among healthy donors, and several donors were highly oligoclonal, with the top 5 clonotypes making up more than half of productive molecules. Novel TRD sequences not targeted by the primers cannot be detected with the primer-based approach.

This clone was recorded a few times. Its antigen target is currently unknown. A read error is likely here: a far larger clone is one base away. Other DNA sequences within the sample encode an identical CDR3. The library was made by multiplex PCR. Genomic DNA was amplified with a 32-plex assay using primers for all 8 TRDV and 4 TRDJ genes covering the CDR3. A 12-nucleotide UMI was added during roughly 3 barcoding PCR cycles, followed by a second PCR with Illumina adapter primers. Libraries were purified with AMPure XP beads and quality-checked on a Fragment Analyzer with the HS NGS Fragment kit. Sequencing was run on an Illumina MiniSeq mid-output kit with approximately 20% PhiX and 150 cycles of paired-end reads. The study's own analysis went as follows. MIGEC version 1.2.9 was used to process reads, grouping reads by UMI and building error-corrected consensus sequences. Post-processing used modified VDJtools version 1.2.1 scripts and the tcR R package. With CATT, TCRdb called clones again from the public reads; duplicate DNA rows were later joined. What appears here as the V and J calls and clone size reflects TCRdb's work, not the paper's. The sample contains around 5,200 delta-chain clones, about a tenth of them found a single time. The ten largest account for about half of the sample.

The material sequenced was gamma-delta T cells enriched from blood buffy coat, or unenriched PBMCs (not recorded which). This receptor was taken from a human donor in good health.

In nucleotide form, the sequence is TGTGCCTGTGACAAAGTACTGGGGGATACGCGCTCCTGGGACACCCGGCAGATGTTTTTC. Translated, it reads CACDKVLGDTRSWDTRQMFF. The chain is assembled from TRDV2 and TRDJ3, and 13 junctional nucleotides match TRDD3. CDR1 and CDR2 are read off the germline V gene as GEAIGNYY and EKD. The CDR3 starts with the cysteine, ends with the phenylalanine, and has 20 residues. Only CDR3 DNA remains: 60 bases, in frame from the first base.